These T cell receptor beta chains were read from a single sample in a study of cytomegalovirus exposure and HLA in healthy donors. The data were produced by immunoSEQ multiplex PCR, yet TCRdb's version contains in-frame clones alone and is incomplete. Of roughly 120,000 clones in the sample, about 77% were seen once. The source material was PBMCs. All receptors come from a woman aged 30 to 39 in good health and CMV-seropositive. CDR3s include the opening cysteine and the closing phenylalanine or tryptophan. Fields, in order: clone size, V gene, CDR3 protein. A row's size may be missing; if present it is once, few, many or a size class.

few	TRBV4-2	CASSQEGEEPYEQYF
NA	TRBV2	CASTRDRGNQPQHF
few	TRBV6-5	CASSSDRGTTEAFF
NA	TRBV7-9	CASSFTPGLTYNEQFF
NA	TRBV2	CATSPGNTIYF
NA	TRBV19	CASTVSGSPDTQYF
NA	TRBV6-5	CASSYSINSPLHF
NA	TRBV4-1	CASSHDDSSYEQYF
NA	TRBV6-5	CASSYGRQDSTGEQFF
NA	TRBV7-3	CASSPGDNYNEQFF
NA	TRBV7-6	CASSPHTGERYEQYF
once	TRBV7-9	CASSSGMLNEKLFF
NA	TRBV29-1	CSLLTDMNTEAFF
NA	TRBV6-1	CASSELKGTGTDTQYF
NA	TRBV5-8	CASSSSRDYTGELFF
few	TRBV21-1	CASSKKRTENTEAFF
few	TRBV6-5	CASSYSGQGNQPQHF
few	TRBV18	CASSPDRAAGANVLTF
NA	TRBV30	CAWSLDSTSGNTIYF
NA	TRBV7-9	CASSLEWTSYYEQYF
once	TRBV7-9	CATVAAEILNTEAFF
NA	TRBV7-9	CASSAGTSGTTYEQYF
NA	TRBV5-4	CASSIGGVGYTF
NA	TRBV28	CASSWKGGAAYEQYF
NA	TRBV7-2	CASSGDRSSNQPQHF
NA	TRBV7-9	CASSLREIYEQYF
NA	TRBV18	CASSPPQNTEAFF